This T cell receptor beta chain came from a study of cytomegalovirus exposure and HLA in healthy donors. General observations from the study: One later analysis, an examination of the approximately 130 validation repertoires, found that first-cohort TCR clusters tended to co-occur in them. Cytomegalovirus status was reportedly diagnosed by the classifier with high specificity and sensitivity. Altogether, around 160 TCR beta chains were recorded as cytomegalovirus-associated.

CDR3 length: 15 residues. V shed 8 bases, J shed 4 bases, and the junction held 12 bases outside the gene matches. Germline CDR1 SNHLY, CDR2 FYNNEI. This clone was recorded once. Its antigen is currently unknown. Data came from immunoSEQ multiplex PCR; TCRdb stores just in-frame clones and leaves some out. The sample carries over 200,000 clones, less than 90% recorded once. The donors were part of the roughly 120-subject validation cohort, which stood apart from the approximately 630-subject first cohort. J is TRBJ2-7 and V is TRBV2; 9 bases match TRBD1. The TCR was taken from a woman between 18 and 29 years old in good health and CMV-seronegative. Sample: PBMCs. In nucleotides, the CDR3 is TGTGCCAGCCGTTTGGTAGGACAGGGGTTATACGAGCAGTACTTC. Protein: CASRLVGQGLYEQYF. Looking up the rest from reference TRBV2 and TRBJ2-7 gives the full variable domain: EPEVTQTPSHQVTQMGQEVILRCVPISNHLYFYWYRQILGQKVEFLVSFYNNEISEKSEIFDDQFSVERPDGSNFTLKIRSTKLEDSAMYFCASRLVGQGLYEQYFGPGTRLTVT.